What follows are 19 T cell receptor beta chains derived from one specimen sequenced in a study of T cells expressing NK-cell markers. TCRdb re-called the 5' RACE reads; one entry per CDR3 protein, DNA not given. This table lists 150,000 to 160,000 distinct CDR3 sequences. Sequencing was performed on blood T cells: a sorted CD56 or NKG2C T cell subset, CD4+ or CD8+ T cells, or bulk PBMC T cells (not recorded which). These receptors all come from a woman between 45 and 65 years old in good health.

J is TRBJ1-1 and V is TRBV4-2; TCRdb indicates TRBD1, and absent DNA this call remains unverified. The CDR3 spans 11 residues. Germline-derived CDR1 and CDR2 are LGHNA and YNFKEQ. This CDR3 is CASRLGAEAFF.

V usage is TRBV7-9 and J usage is TRBJ2-4; TCRdb picks TRBD2, but there is no DNA to check that call. The CDR3 covers 15 residues. Germline values: CDR1 SEHNR, CDR2 FQNEAQ (reference sequence). CDR3 sequence: CASSPESAGFDIQYF. The complete variable domain, with remaining parts taken from reference TRBV7-9 and TRBJ2-4, reads DTGVSQNPRHKITKRGQNVTFRCDPISEHNRLYWYRQTLGQGPEFLTYFQNEAQLEKSRLLSDRFSAERPKGSFSTLEIQRTEQGDSAMYLCASSPESAGFDIQYFGAGTRLSVL.

The CDR3 loop is CASSQDTGSADTQYF. The rearrangement joins TRBV4-2 to TRBJ2-3; TCRdb's D call, TRBD1, is unchecked because there is no DNA. The CDR3 has 15 amino acids. Germline assignment: CDR1 LGHNA and CDR2 YNFKEQ.

J is TRBJ2-1 and V is TRBV9; as DNA is missing, the TRBD2 call by TCRdb cannot be tested. The germline CDR1 and CDR2 sequences are SGDLS and YYNGEE. This CDR3 is built from 14 residues. This CDR3 is CASSFGTTLNEQFF.

The chain is built from TRBV29-1 and TRBJ2-1. The CDR3 length is 11 residues. CDR1 and CDR2 (germline): SQVTM, ANQGSEA. CDR3 amino acids: CSTTAYNEQFF.

The chain carries TRBV11-3 and TRBJ2-1; TCRdb lists TRBD2, though no DNA is available to test this call. Germline values: CDR1 SGHNT, CDR2 YENEEA. The CDR3 is 14 amino acids. CDR3: CASSPQREVYEQFF.

CDR3 sequence reads: CASSFSHGAYEQYF. The rearrangement uses TRBV27 and TRBJ2-7. The germline V gene encodes CDR1 MNHEY and CDR2 SMNVEV (reference sequence). The CDR3 extends over 14 amino acids.

The chain employs TRBV20-1 and TRBJ2-5; TCRdb proposes TRBD1, but this gene call is untestable without DNA. Germline lookup yields CDR1 DFQATT and CDR2 SNEGSKA (reference sequence). The CDR3 runs to 14 residues. The CDR3 loop reads CSAIGQGPQETQYF.

The chain joins TRBV2 to TRBJ2-5; TCRdb proposes TRBD1, but this gene call is untestable without DNA. The germline V gene has CDR1 SNHLY and CDR2 FYNNEI. This CDR3 contains 14 residues. CDR3 protein: CASSEGPGLETQYF.

J is TRBJ2-2 and V is TRBV12-5. CDR1 LGHNT and CDR2 FRNRAP come from the germline V gene. CDR3 length equals 11 residues. The CDR3 reads CASGLAGELFF.

V is TRBV6-6 and J is TRBJ2-3; lacking DNA, the TRBD2 call made by TCRdb goes unchecked. The CDR3 is 12 amino acids. Per the germline V gene, CDR1 is MNHNY and CDR2 is SVGAGI (reference sequence). The CDR3 sequence: CASSYSGEAQYF.

V is TRBV9 and J is TRBJ1-1; TCRdb calls TRBD1, which cannot be checked without DNA. This CDR3 is built from 15 residues. Germline V gene lookup returns CDR1 SGDLS and CDR2 YYNGEE. The CDR3 loop is CASSPRAGLNTEAFF.

The chain joins TRBV19 to TRBJ2-5; TCRdb names TRBD2, which stays unverified in the absence of DNA. Germline-derived CDR1 and CDR2 are LNHDA and SQIVND (reference sequence). This CDR3 contains 13 residues. CDR3 residues: CASSQREVETQYF.

The chain carries TRBV5-1 and TRBJ1-1. This CDR3 has 13 amino acids. The V gene's germline CDR1 is SGHRS and CDR2 YFSETQ. CDR3 region: CASSVGRNTEAFF. Full variable domain (remainder filled in from reference TRBV5-1 and TRBJ1-1): KAGVTQTPRYLIKTRGQQVTLSCSPISGHRSVSWYQQTPGQGLQFLFEYFSETQRNKGNFPGRFSGRQFSNSRSEMNVSTLELGDSALYLCASSVGRNTEAFFGQGTRLTVV.

This CDR3 reads CSASEPPGARGPTAEAFF. The V and J genes are TRBV20-1 and TRBJ1-1; the TRBD1 assignment by TCRdb is unverifiable without DNA. Germline CDR1 and CDR2: DFQATT and SNEGSKA (reference sequence). The CDR3 is 18 residues long.

The chain uses TRBV29-1 and TRBJ2-7; TCRdb's D call, TRBD1, is unchecked because there is no DNA. CDR1 and CDR2 (germline): SQVTM, ANQGSEA. This CDR3 region has 12 residues. The chain's CDR3 is CSALGGPGEQYF.

The genes are TRBV7-9 and TRBJ2-1; TCRdb picks TRBD2, but there is no DNA to check that call. In germline, CDR1 is SEHNR, CDR2 FQNEAQ (reference sequence). The CDR3 spans 15 residues. This CDR3 reads CASSLAGSGRGEQFF.

The rearrangement links TRBV13 to TRBJ2-1; TCRdb picks TRBD1, but there is no DNA to check that call. Germline CDR1 is PRHDT and CDR2 is FYEKMQ (reference sequence). The CDR3 runs 15 residues. The CDR3 reads CASSLSARGENEQFF.

The chain is built from TRBV4-1 and TRBJ2-5; TCRdb names TRBD1, which stays unverified in the absence of DNA. This CDR3 is built from 15 residues. Per germline, CDR1 MGHRA and CDR2 YSYEKL. CDR3: CASSQERASGETQYF.